The rows below give T cell receptor beta chains drawn from one sample of a study of blood T cell repertoires in COVID-19. Clones were sequenced by immunoSEQ multiplex PCR, and TCRdb holds only the in-frame ones, with some missing. Altogether around 230,000 clones are present, 89% being singletons, with the ten largest covering 4%. Sequencing input: PBMCs or T cells enriched from blood (not recorded which). Every receptor here comes from a young woman with acute COVID-19. Both conserved end residues are part of each CDR3. A D gene is named only where the DNA matches it firmly. Some rows mark clone size as missing; the rest say once, few, many or name a class of expanded clone.

TRBJ1-5 | TRBV4-3 | TRBD1 | once | CASSQDPFRTGGRQPQHF | TGCGCCAGCAGCCAAGATCCATTTAGGACAGGGGGCCGTCAGCCCCAGCATTTT
TRBJ2-2 | TRBV6-1 | NA | NA | CASSDDRPTGELFF | TGTGCCAGCAGTGACGACAGACCCACCGGGGAGCTGTTTTTT
TRBJ2-1 | TRBV7-2 | NA | NA | CASSLVAGNEQFF | TGTGCCAGCAGCTTAGTCGCAGGGAATGAGCAGTTCTTC
TRBJ1-1 | TRBV5-1 | NA | once | CASSLGQPFEAFF | TGCGCCAGCAGCTTGGGACAGCCTTTCGAAGCTTTCTTT
TRBJ1-1 | TRBV5-1 | NA | NA | CASSREMNTEAFF | TGCGCCAGCAGCAGAGAAATGAACACTGAAGCTTTCTTT
TRBJ2-2 | TRBV7-2 | NA | NA | CASSPISTGELFF | TGTGCCAGCAGCCCAATCAGCACCGGGGAGCTGTTTTTT
TRBJ1-4 | TRBV7-6 | NA | NA | CASSLGWGPWNEKLFF | TGTGCCAGCAGCTTAGGCTGGGGGCCCTGGAATGAAAAACTGTTTTTT
TRBJ1-1 | TRBV5-6 | NA | NA | CASSLESSGNTEAFF | TGTGCCAGCAGCTTGGAGAGTTCGGGGAACACTGAAGCTTTCTTT
TRBJ2-7 | TRBV7-9 | NA | NA | CASSPPSQGRGEQYF | TGTGCCAGCAGCCCCCCCTCACAGGGACGGGGCGAGCAGTACTTC
TRBJ1-6 | TRBV9 | NA | NA | CASSVRTGAYSPLHF | TGTGCCAGCAGCGTACGAACAGGAGCGTATTCACCCCTCCACTTT
TRBJ1-5 | TRBV28 | NA | NA | CASKSDKAYSNQPQHF | TGTGCCAGCAAATCGGACAAAGCGTATAGCAATCAGCCCCAGCATTTT
TRBJ1-5 | TRBV5-1 | NA | NA | CASSLTTGGQPQHF | TGCGCCAGCAGCTTGACTACAGGTGGTCAGCCCCAGCATTTT
TRBJ2-3 | TRBV15 | TRBD2 | NA | CATSRDKSASGGLTLPSTDTQYF | TGTGCCACCAGCAGAGATAAATCGGCTAGCGGGGGGTTGACCCTGCCTAGCACAGATACGCAGTATTTT
TRBJ2-7 | TRBV24-1 | NA | once | CATSGGREMDEQYF | TGTGCCACCAGTGGGGGGCGGGAGATGGACGAGCAGTACTTC
TRBJ1-3 | TRBV25-1 | NA | NA | CASSETRSSSGNTIYF | TGTGCCAGCAGTGAAACGCGGAGCTCCTCTGGAAACACCATATATTTT
TRBJ1-4 | TRBV7-8 | NA | NA | CASSDYATNEKLFF | TGTGCCAGCAGCGACTATGCAACTAATGAAAAACTGTTTTTT
TRBJ1-2 | TRBV24-1 | NA | NA | CATSDLGGAAGYGYTF | TGTGCCACCAGTGATTTGGGGGGGGCGGCTGGCTATGGCTACACCTTC
TRBJ2-7 | TRBV18 | NA | NA | CASSPPATGTYEQYF | TGTGCCAGCTCACCACCAGCGACAGGGACTTACGAGCAGTACTTC
TRBJ1-1 | TRBV27 | TRBD1 | NA | CASSLTGGRNTEAFF | TGTGCCAGCAGTTTAACAGGGGGACGGAACACTGAAGCTTTCTTT
TRBJ2-1 | TRBV6-5 | TRBD2 | NA | CASSSRLASSYNEQFF | TGTGCCAGCAGTTCTCGACTAGCGAGCTCCTACAATGAGCAGTTCTTC
TRBJ1-3 | TRBV9 | NA | NA | CASSVGRDGNTIYF | TGTGCCAGCAGCGTAGGCAGGGATGGAAACACCATATATTTT
TRBJ1-1 | TRBV19 | NA | NA | CATSPGVSEAFF | TGTGCCACCTCCCCGGGGGTATCTGAAGCTTTCTTT
TRBJ1-5 | TRBV7-9 | NA | NA | CASSSTGVGRGRQPQHF | TGTGCCAGCAGCTCTACGGGAGTTGGTAGGGGAAGGCAGCCCCAGCATTTT
TRBJ2-3 | TRBV4-1 | NA | NA | CASSPVQRVGTDTQYF | TGCGCCAGCAGCCCAGTTCAGCGGGTTGGTACAGATACGCAGTATTTT
TRBJ2-5 | TRBV7-2 | TRBD2 | NA | CASSLWGGLETQYF | TGTGCCAGCAGCTTGTGGGGGGGATTGGAGACCCAGTACTTC
TRBJ2-1 | TRBV19 | NA | NA | CASSIVDSGPYNEQFF | TGTGCCAGTAGTATTGTGGACAGCGGACCGTACAATGAGCAGTTCTTC
TRBJ1-2 | TRBV7-6 | TRBD1 | few | CASSLAGQGSGYTF | TGTGCCAGCAGCTTGGCGGGACAGGGGTCTGGCTACACCTTC
TRBJ2-2 | TRBV4-1 | NA | NA | CASSQEDSYTGELFF | TGCGCCAGCAGCCAAGAGGACAGCTACACCGGGGAGCTGTTTTTT
TRBJ2-7 | TRBV19 | NA | NA | CASSRQGEVEQYF | TGTGCCAGTAGTAGGCAGGGGGAGGTCGAGCAGTACTTC
TRBJ2-2 | TRBV4-2 | TRBD2 | NA | CASSQEIAGGPLGELFF | TGTGCCAGCAGCCAAGAAATAGCGGGGGGCCCTCTGGGGGAGCTGTTTTTT
TRBJ1-3 | TRBV5-6 | TRBD1 | NA | CASSYDRASGNTIYF | TGTGCCAGCAGCTACGACAGGGCCTCTGGAAACACCATATATTTT
TRBJ1-1 | TRBV7-9 | NA | NA | CASSPRPGDTEAFF | TGTGCCAGCAGCCCCCGACCCGGGGACACTGAAGCTTTCTTT
TRBJ1-2 | TRBV30 | NA | NA | CAWSFRGGYGYTF | TGTGCCTGGAGCTTCAGGGGTGGCTATGGCTACACCTTC
TRBJ2-4 | TRBV5-4 | TRBD2 | NA | CASSVRSGGFSDIQYF | TGTGCCAGCAGCGTCCGAAGCGGGGGGTTTTCGGACATTCAGTACTTC
TRBJ1-2 | TRBV5-4 | TRBD1 | NA | CASSLGQGALGYTF | TGTGCCAGCAGCTTGGGGCAGGGGGCTTTGGGCTACACCTTC
TRBJ1-2 | TRBV3-1/TRBV3-2 | NA | NA | CASSQDRINNGYTF | TGTGCCAGCAGCCAGGACAGAATAAACAATGGCTACACCTTC
TRBJ1-1 | TRBV28 | TRBD1 | NA | CASSSPGQGAENTEAFF | TGTGCCAGCAGTTCGCCGGGACAGGGGGCGGAGAACACTGAAGCTTTCTTT
TRBJ1-3 | TRBV18 | NA | NA | CASSPNPQANGNTIYF | TGTGCCAGCTCACCGAACCCACAGGCGAATGGAAACACCATATATTTT
TRBJ2-3 | TRBV9 | NA | few | CASSHGGTNTDTQYF | TGTGCCAGCAGCCACGGGGGTACCAACACAGATACGCAGTATTTT
TRBJ1-2 | TRBV10-3 | NA | NA | CAISATPGGGGRKSNYGYTF | TGTGCCATCAGTGCGACGCCGGGGGGCGGGGGCCGAAAGTCTAACTATGGCTACACCTTC
TRBJ1-2 | TRBV19 | NA | NA | CASKRLTDYGYTF | TGTGCCAGTAAAAGACTGACCGACTATGGCTACACCTTC
TRBJ2-7 | TRBV3-1/TRBV3-2 | NA | NA | CASSPRSTTYEQYF | TGTGCCAGCAGCCCGAGGAGTACGACCTACGAGCAGTACTTC